Each of the 22 T cell receptor beta chains below was sequenced from the same sample in a study of blood T cells in healthy people across ages. The second PCR ran about 6 to 11 cycles with a sample-barcoded 5' primer and J-beta primers. TCRdb reprocessed the 5' RACE reads with MiXCR, giving one entry per CDR3 protein. The sample records 1.6 million or so distinct CDR3 sequences, roughly 30% being singletons. Specimen: blood. Source of these receptors: a woman aged 25-40 years in good health.

This clonotype came up a few times. The V and J genes are TRBV6-2 or TRBV6-3 and TRBJ2-1; 9 bases fit TRBD1. With 10 bases clipped from V and 2 bases from J, the junction kept 9 bases outside the gene matches. CDR1 MNHEY and CDR2 SVGEGT come from the germline V gene. The CDR3 sequence is 15 residues long. DNA of the CDR3: TGTGCCACCCAGACGGGACAGGGAACCTACAATGAGCAGTTCTTC. The encoded protein is CATQTGQGTYNEQFF.

This rearrangement joins TRBV10-2 to TRBJ2-5; 10 bases fit TRBD2. Germline V gene sequence: CDR1 WSHSY, CDR2 SAAADI. This CDR3 region has 15 residues. Trimming at V came to 3 bases and at J to 11 bases, leaving 12 bases not matched to a gene. CDR3 DNA: TGCGCCAGCAGTGAAAAGCGGGAGGGCCGTCAAGAGCAGTACTTC. As protein: CASSEKREGRQEQYF.

CDR3 coding DNA: TGTGCCAGCAGCCGCTCGGGAGGAGGGGTGACGGCTGAAGCTTTCTTT. This gives the protein CASSRSGGGVTAEAFF. The chain recombines TRBV7-9 with TRBJ1-1; tentative D call: TRBD1 (5 bases). CDR3 length equals 16 residues. Deletions cut 5 bases from V and 6 bases from J, with 22 bases between. The V gene's germline CDR1 is SEHNR and CDR2 FQNEAQ (reference sequence).

The chain carries TRBV6-1 and TRBJ2-6; D may be TRBD2 (6 bases). The germline V gene has CDR1 MNHNS and CDR2 SASEGT. The CDR3 contains 17 residues. The V gene lost 6 bases and the J gene lost 1 base, with 16 bases spanning the gap. CDR3 amino acids: CASRDIPGGSGANVLTF. CDR3 DNA: TGTGCCAGCAGAGATATACCAGGAGGGTCTGGGGCCAACGTCCTGACTTTC.

This chain joins TRBV20-1 and TRBJ2-7; D is possibly TRBD1 or TRBD2 (6 bases each). Judging by the DNA end, TRBJ2-5 fits better; the J call may be wrong. Germline values: CDR1 DFQATT, CDR2 SNEGSKA (reference sequence). The length of the CDR3 is 14 residues. The CDR3 sequence: CSAPRGALQETQYF. The CDR3 bases are TGCAGTGCTCCGAGGGGGGCACTGCAAGAGACCCAGTACTTC.

This chain uses TRBV7-3 with TRBJ1-2, with D tentatively TRBD1 (5 bases). V lost 3 bases and J 3 bases, leaving 14 bases between the germline ends. This CDR3 region has 15 residues. The germline V gene encodes CDR1 SGHTA and CDR2 FQGTGA. In DNA form, the CDR3 reads TGTGCCAGCAGCTTCTCCGGGGCGGGCGACTATGGCTACACCTTC. Translation: CASSFSGAGDYGYTF. Drawing the rest from reference TRBV7-3 and TRBJ1-2, the complete variable domain is GAGVSQTPSNKVTEKGKYVELRCDPISGHTALYWYRQSLGQGPEFLIYFQGTGAADDSGLPNDRFFAVRPEGSVSTLKIQRTERGDSAVYLCASSFSGAGDYGYTFGSGTRLTVV.

V and J are TRBV7-6 and TRBJ2-7; 12 bases match TRBD1. This CDR3 is built from 17 residues. Germline CDR1 and CDR2: SGHVS and FNYEAQ. V was clipped by 0 bases and J by 1 base; unmatched bases: 4. Written as DNA, the CDR3 is TGTGCCAGCAGCTTAGCGGGGACAGGGGGCTTGTCCTACGAGCAGTACTTC. Translated: CASSLAGTGGLSYEQYF. The full variable domain, in which reference TRBV7-6 and TRBJ2-7 provide the parts outside the CDR3, is GAGVSQSPRYKVTKRGQDVALRCDPISGHVSLYWYRQALGQGPEFLTYFNYEAQQDKSGLPNDRFSAERPEGSISTLTIQRTEQRDSAMYRCASSLAGTGGLSYEQYFGPGTRLTVT.

This rearrangement joins TRBV9 to TRBJ2-1; D is perhaps TRBD2 (6 bases). The CDR3 sequence is 14 residues long. Deletions cut 3 bases from V and 5 bases from J, with 12 bases between. CDR1 and CDR2 (germline): SGDLS, YYNGEE. The CDR3 here is CASSAGLKNNEQFF. The CDR3, as DNA: TGTGCCAGCAGCGCCGGACTAAAAAACAATGAGCAGTTCTTC.

The V gene is TRBV5-1, the J gene TRBJ2-3; TRBD1 matches 12 bases. This CDR3 is built from 17 residues. CDR1 SGHRS and CDR2 YFSETQ come from the germline V gene. Trimming cost V 3 bases and J 5 bases; bases outside gene matches: 10. CDR3: CASSSRGDRGLEDTQYF. Written as DNA, the CDR3 is TGCGCCAGCAGCTCGCGGGGGGACAGGGGGCTAGAAGATACGCAGTATTTT.

The chain carries TRBV20-1 and TRBJ2-7; D remains ambiguous. The CDR3 loop spans 13 amino acids. Germline V lookup: CDR1 DFQATT, CDR2 SNEGSKA (reference sequence). V lost 2 bases and J 5 bases, leaving 13 bases between the germline ends. The CDR3 bases are TGCAGTGCTAGACCGTTATCTAACCACGAGCAGTACTTC. Translation gives CSARPLSNHEQYF.

As to this clonotype: The DNA is left out, because the CDR3 cannot be placed on it with certainty; the CDR3 is given as TCRdb lists it. The chain links TRBV21-1 to TRBJ2-4. TRBV21-1 is a known pseudogene. From its first to its last residue, the CDR3 has 20 amino acids. The CDR3 loop is CASSKVKRYAVFWPKNIQYF.

The chain is built from TRBV6-1 and TRBJ2-1, with 8 bases matching TRBD1. The CDR3 totals 14 residues. The V gene's germline CDR1 is MNHNS and CDR2 SASEGT. The trim removed 2 bases at V and 6 bases at J, leaving 3 bases unmatched. CDR3 sequence: CASSEPTGVNEQFF. The CDR3 DNA is TGTGCCAGCAGTGAACCGACAGGGGTCAATGAGCAGTTCTTC.

This clonotype was seen at least ten times. The V gene is TRBV20-1, the J gene TRBJ2-7; 11 bases agree with TRBD2. J gave up 2 bases and V 4 bases, and 4 bases lay outside the gene matches. This CDR3 comprises 14 residues. In germline, CDR1 is DFQATT, CDR2 SNEGSKA (reference sequence). CDR3 sequence reads: CSANPSGGTYEQYF. In nucleotides, the CDR3 is TGCAGTGCTAATCCTAGCGGGGGGACCTACGAGCAGTACTTC.

This clonotype was seen only a few times. V is TRBV3-1 and J is TRBJ1-2; D gene uncertain. In germline, CDR1 is LGHDT, CDR2 YNNKEL (reference sequence). This CDR3 is built from 13 residues. The ends were cut back, 2 bases at V and 10 bases at J, with 14 bases in the middle. Written as DNA, the CDR3 is TGTGCCAGCAGCCAACGGGAGCCGCGAACCTACACCTTC. It codes for CASSQREPRTYTF.

Of note for this clonotype: A much larger clonotype is one base distant, so this may be a read error. The CDR3 sequence is CASNLVVSGANVLTF. CDR3 sequence (DNA): TGCGCCAGCAACTTGGTGGTGTCTGGGGCCAACGTCCTGACTTTC. This chain links TRBV5-1 with TRBJ2-6; no definite D call. The CDR3 is 15 residues long. Germline V gives CDR1 SGHRS, CDR2 YFSETQ. Full variable domain (rest looked up from reference TRBV5-1 and TRBJ2-6): KAGVTQTPRYLIKTRGQQVTLSCSPISGHRSVSWYQQTPGQGLQFLFEYFSETQRNKGNFPGRFSGRQFSNSRSEMNVSTLELGDSALYLCASNLVVSGANVLTFGAGSRLTVL.

The chain carries TRBV12-3 or TRBV12-4 and TRBJ2-7, with unresolved D. CDR3 size: 14 residues. V lost 6 bases and J 1 base, leaving 13 bases between the germline ends. The CDR3: CASSYGLQSYEQYF. As DNA, the CDR3 is TGTGCCAGCAGCTACGGTCTCCAATCCTACGAGCAGTACTTC.

The chain carries TRBV12-3 or TRBV12-4 and TRBJ2-1; tentative D call: TRBD2 (6 bases). Trimming left V 1 base short and J 8 bases short, with 15 bases between. The CDR3 has 15 amino acids. In DNA form, the CDR3 reads TGTGCCAGCAGTTTAGGCGGGGCGGTCGGGGATGAGCAGTTCTTC. Translated, it gives CASSLGGAVGDEQFF.

There are a few counts of this clonotype. The genes are TRBV9 and TRBJ2-7; 8 nucleotides agree with TRBD2. The germline CDR1 and CDR2 sequences are SGDLS and YYNGEE. V shed 0 bases, J shed 2 bases, and the junction held 4 bases outside the gene matches. The CDR3 spans 15 residues. CDR3 sequence (DNA): TGTGCCAGCAGCGTAGAGGTAGCGGGAACCTACGAGCAGTACTTC. This gives the protein CASSVEVAGTYEQYF.

The V call is TRBV30, the J call TRBJ2-5; no clear D gene. Germline V gene sequence: CDR1 GTSNPN, CDR2 SVGIG (reference sequence). This CDR3 spans 12 amino acids. With 3 bases removed from V and 4 bases from J, the gap between germline ends came to 9 bases. CDR3 sequence (DNA): TGTGCCTGGAGCCCCCCGCTAGAGACCCAGTACTTC. Its translation: CAWSPPLETQYF.

In its sample, this clonotype was seen many times. The chain employs TRBV7-2 and TRBJ2-7; 10 positions agree with TRBD2. V lost 1 base and J lost 4; bases outside the gene matches: 4. The germline V gene encodes CDR1 SGHTA and CDR2 FQGNSA. The CDR3 loop spans 15 amino acids. The CDR3 protein is CASSLGLAGVYEQYF. The DNA of the CDR3 is TGTGCCAGCAGCTTAGGGCTAGCGGGAGTTTACGAGCAGTACTTC.

This sequence joins TRBV20-1 and TRBJ2-1, with D unclear. This CDR3 spans 12 amino acids. Trimming took 0 bases from V and 8 from J, leaving 8 bases between them. Germline V lookup: CDR1 DFQATT, CDR2 SNEGSKA (reference sequence). This CDR3 reads CSARDLLHEQFF. The CDR3, as DNA: TGCAGTGCTAGAGATCTGTTGCATGAGCAGTTCTTC.

This clonotype has just a few counts. V gene TRBV7-8 combines with J gene TRBJ2-5; TRBD2 matches at 9 bases. This CDR3 has 16 residues. In germline, CDR1 is SGHVS, CDR2 FQNEAQ. J was trimmed by 3 bases and V by 3 bases; bases with no gene match: 8. CDR3: CASSLSGRPTKETQYF. The CDR3 DNA sequence: TGTGCCAGCAGCTTGAGCGGGAGGCCCACTAAAGAGACCCAGTACTTC.